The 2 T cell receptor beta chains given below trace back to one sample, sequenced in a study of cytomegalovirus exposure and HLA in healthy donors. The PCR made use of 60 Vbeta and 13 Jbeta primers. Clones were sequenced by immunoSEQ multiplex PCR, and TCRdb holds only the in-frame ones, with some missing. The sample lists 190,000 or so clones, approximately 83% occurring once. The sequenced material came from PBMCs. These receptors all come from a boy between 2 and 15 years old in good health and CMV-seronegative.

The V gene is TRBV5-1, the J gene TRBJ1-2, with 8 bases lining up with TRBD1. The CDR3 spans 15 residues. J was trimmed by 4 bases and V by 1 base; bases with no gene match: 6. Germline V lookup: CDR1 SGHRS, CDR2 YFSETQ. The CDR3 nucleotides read TGCGCCAGCAGCTTGACTGGACAGGGCCCCTATGGCTACACCTTC. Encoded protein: CASSLTGQGPYGYTF.

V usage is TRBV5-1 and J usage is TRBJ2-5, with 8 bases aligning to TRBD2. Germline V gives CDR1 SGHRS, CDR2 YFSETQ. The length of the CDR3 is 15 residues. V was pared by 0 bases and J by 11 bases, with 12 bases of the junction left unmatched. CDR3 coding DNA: TGCGCCAGCAGCTTGGGCCGGGGGGGGTTGGAAGAGCAGTACTTC. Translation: CASSLGRGGLEEQYF.